This T cell receptor (beta chain) was sequenced in a study of CD8 T cells in Susac syndrome (dated by TCRdb to between 2018 and 2020). Turning to the overall study: Whether CD8+ T cell activation and differentiation in Susac syndrome was antigen driven was tested using repertoire sequencing. The study compared CD8+ T cell repertoire clonality among 12 healthy donors, roughly 14 Susac syndrome patients and roughly 16 multiple sclerosis patients.

RNA was extracted with the RNeasy kit and 0.5 to 1 ug was reverse transcribed using random hexamers. The immunoSEQ multiplex PCR assay, covering 54 Vbeta and 13 Jbeta segments, was used to amplify TCR beta CDR3 regions. PCR amplification bias was corrected by using a synthetic template baseline for primer optimization and computational correction. Regarding the original processing steps: Reads were annotated to V, D and J genes according to IMGT and were analyzed with immunoSEQ Analyzer, with only productive sequences retained. To calculate clonality, Shannon entropy was normalized by log2 of the number of productive unique sequences and then subtracted from one. For each patient and control, public and private clones were evaluated among the 100 most prevalent clones. Clones were defined as Susac-specific when absent from the healthy and MS cohorts, from over a thousand published viral clones and from other ImmuneACCESS disease sequences. TCRdb reanalyzed the raw reads on its own, using fastp at Q25 for trimming and MiXCR for clone calling, and kept in-frame beta chains. Each entry merges the rows of one CDR3 protein and shows their most common DNA and genes. The V and J calls and clone size come from TCRdb's table, not from the authors' own analysis. For this sample there are around 59,000 distinct CDR3 sequences; roughly nine tenths appear just once. The ten largest clonotypes hold roughly 0.2% of the sample.

This clonotype appeared a single time. This clone's antigen is unknown. No quality values exist for individual bases; no much larger clone is one base distant. Weak support is all one read offers. Peripheral blood CD8+ and CD4+ T cells from healthy donors, Susac syndrome patients and multiple sclerosis patients were profiled by high-throughput TCR beta sequencing. The healthy donors served as controls matched for age and sex. Bulk CD8+ and CD4+ T cells were purified by magnetic negative isolation, while CD8+ TEMRA cells were enriched using FACS. Blood was drawn into EDTA tubes, processed within 24 hours, and PBMCs were isolated by density gradient centrifugation. PBMCs intended for TCR sequencing were frozen in liquid nitrogen and were later thawed in a 37 degrees C water bath. The sorted or isolated CD4+, CD8+ and CD8+ TEMRA cells reached a purity of at least 90%. Summary of the overall study and its limitations: The TCR sequencing and HLA analysis was acknowledged to have included a relatively small number of individuals.

From the cysteine through the phenylalanine, the CDR3 covers 17 amino acids. Only the CDR3 DNA is retained, 51 bases long and in frame from the first base. For CDR1 and CDR2, the germline V gene (reference sequence) lists SGHNT and YYREEE. Trimming removed 4 bases from V and 6 bases from J, leaving 24 bases between the germline ends. Sequencing input: CD8+ T cells from PBMCs. The chain was built from TRBV5-4 and TRBJ2-3; the D region may be TRBD1 or TRBD2, each matching 10 bases equally. This TCR came from a human donor in good health. The DNA sequence follows: TGTGCCAGCAGCCTAGACAGGGGGCTAGCGGGGGCGGATACGCAGTATTTT. Protein translation: CASSLDRGLAGADTQYF. Extended through the reference TRBV5-4 and TRBJ2-3 proteins, this CDR3 yields the full variable domain: ETGVTQSPTHLIKTRGQQVTLRCSSQSGHNTVSWYQQALGQGPQFIFQYYREEENGRGNFPPRFSGLQFPNYSSELNVNALELDDSALYLCASSLDRGLAGADTQYFGPGTRLTVL.